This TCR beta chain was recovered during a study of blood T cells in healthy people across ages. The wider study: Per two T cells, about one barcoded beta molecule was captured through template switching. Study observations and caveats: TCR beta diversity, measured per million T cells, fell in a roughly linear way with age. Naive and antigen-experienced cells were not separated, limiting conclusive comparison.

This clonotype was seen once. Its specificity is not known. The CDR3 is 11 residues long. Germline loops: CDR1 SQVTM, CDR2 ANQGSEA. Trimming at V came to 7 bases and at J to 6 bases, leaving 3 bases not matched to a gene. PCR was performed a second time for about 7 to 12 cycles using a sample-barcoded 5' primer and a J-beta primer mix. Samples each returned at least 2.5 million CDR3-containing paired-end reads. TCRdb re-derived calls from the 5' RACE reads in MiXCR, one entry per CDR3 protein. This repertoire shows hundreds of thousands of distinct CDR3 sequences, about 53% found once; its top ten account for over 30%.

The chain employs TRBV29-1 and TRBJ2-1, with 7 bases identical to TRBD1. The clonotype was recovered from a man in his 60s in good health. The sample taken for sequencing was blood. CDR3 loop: CSATGSNEQFF. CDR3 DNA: TGCAGCGCGACAGGGAGCAATGAGCAGTTCTTC.